Only a few counts were recorded for the clone carrying this TCR beta chain. Sequencing used immunoSEQ multiplex PCR; TCRdb keeps in-frame clones, though not all of them. The sample consists of about 250,000 clones, around 86% of them appearing once. The germline V and J ends were trimmed by 10 bases and 3 bases, with 16 bases remaining between them. Germline CDR1 and CDR2: MDHEN and SYDVKM. CDR3 length equals 13 residues. These data originate in a study of blood T cell repertoires in COVID-19. Study summary: Donors in the United States, Italy and Spain gave samples during acute or convalescent COVID-19.

The material sequenced was peripheral blood. The TCR comes from a woman in her fifties or sixties who had recovered from COVID-19. The chain has TRBV28 and TRBJ2-7, with D possibly being TRBD2 (6 bases). The DNA of the CDR3 is TGTGCCACCGACGGGGGTTTGCTCTACGAGCAGTACTTC. It yields the protein CATDGGLLYEQYF.